Presented here are 31 T cell receptor beta chains from one specimen sequenced in a study of response to subunit inactivated influenza vaccine. One entry per CDR3 protein results from TCRdb running MiXCR on the RT-PCR reads. The table has hundreds of thousands of distinct CDR3 sequences, less than 8% seen once. The sequenced sample was PBMCs from blood, obtained less than 30 months after vaccination. These receptors all stem from a man between 50 and 75 years old who received an inactivated influenza vaccine.

The table lists this clonotype with a few counts. The V gene is TRBV30, the J gene TRBJ1-5; D perhaps matches TRBD1 (5 bases). Germline V gene lookup returns CDR1 GTSNPN and CDR2 SVGIG (reference sequence). V was trimmed by 0 bases and J by 6 bases, leaving 12 bases between them. The CDR3 contains 14 residues. The CDR3 nucleotides are TGTGCCTGGAGTGTAGGGGTGCCCATTCAGCCCCAGCATTTT. It encodes CAWSVGVPIQPQHF.

This chain links TRBV5-1 with TRBJ2-5; perhaps TRBD1 as D (5 bases). The V gene lost 3 bases and the J gene lost 4 bases, with 13 bases spanning the gap. This CDR3 contains 14 residues. Germline V gene data show CDR1 as SGHRS and CDR2 as YFSETQ. The CDR3 is CASSSSRGIETQYF. Written as DNA, the CDR3 is TGCGCCAGCAGCTCGTCAAGGGGTATAGAGACCCAGTACTTC.

This clonotype was counted ten times or more. The V and J genes are TRBV6-2 or TRBV6-3 and TRBJ1-2; D unresolved. Trimming pared 4 bases from V and 8 bases from J, leaving 14 bases between. The CDR3 runs to 13 residues. Germline V gene sequence: CDR1 MNHEY, CDR2 SVGEGT. The CDR3 spells CASSLGRINGYTF. CDR3 in DNA: TGTGCCAGCAGTTTGGGTAGAATAAACGGCTACACCTTC.

V gene TRBV11-1 combines with J gene TRBJ2-5, with D perhaps matching TRBD1 (6 bases). Germline V lookup: CDR1 SGHAT, CDR2 FQDESV (reference sequence). The ends were cut back, 1 base at V and 5 bases at J, with 23 bases in the middle. There are 18 residues in the CDR3. Written as DNA, the CDR3 is TGTGCCAGCAGCTTAGTAGCCCTAAGGGGGACACTAGAGGAGACCCAGTACTTC. Its translation is CASSLVALRGTLEETQYF.

This clonotype was detected many times. The chain recombines TRBV7-2 with TRBJ1-1; 7 nucleotides match TRBD1. Germline loops: CDR1 SGHTA, CDR2 FQGNSA. The CDR3 consists of 14 residues. Unmatched junction bases numbered 4, after V lost 4 bases and J lost 2 bases. The CDR3 sequence is CASSSRDSNTEAFF. The CDR3 DNA is TGTGCCAGCAGCTCCCGGGACAGTAACACTGAAGCTTTCTTT.

For the CDR3, the DNA is TGTGCCAGCAGTTTATCTTACAGGGACCGTCGCTACACCTTC. Translation gives CASSLSYRDRRYTF. The chain combines TRBV27 with TRBJ1-2; TRBD1 might be the D (6 bases). The germline CDR1 and CDR2 sequences are MNHEY and SMNVEV (reference sequence). Trimming pared 0 bases from V and 9 bases from J, leaving 14 bases between. The CDR3 extends over 14 amino acids.

This clonotype occurred a few times. This chain links TRBV19 with TRBJ1-5; D not resolved. CDR1 LNHDA and CDR2 SQIVND come from the germline V gene (reference sequence). V lost 4 bases, J lost 0 bases, and 13 bases lay in between. The CDR3 totals 16 residues. CDR3 in amino acids: CASSTFTSYSNQPQHF. The CDR3 DNA reads as TGTGCCAGTAGTACCTTTACATCTTATAGCAATCAGCCCCAGCATTTT.

This clonotype qualifies as medium-sized. The chain employs TRBV24-1 and TRBJ2-3; 10 bases agree with TRBD2. Germline assignment: CDR1 KGHDR and CDR2 SFDVKD. With V trimmed by 0 bases and J by 5 bases, 4 bases remained unmatched. The CDR3 has 16 amino acids. The CDR3 DNA follows: TGTGCCACCAGTGATTTGACTAGCGGGGACAAAGATACGCAGTATTTT. Translating gives CATSDLTSGDKDTQYF.

This clonotype has ten or more counts. The V call is TRBV3-1, the J call TRBJ1-1; unclear D gene. The CDR3 extends over 14 amino acids. In germline, CDR1 is LGHDT, CDR2 YNNKEL (reference sequence). The ends were cut back, 0 bases at V and 4 bases at J, with 9 bases in the middle. For the CDR3, the DNA is TGTGCCAGCAGCCAAGACAGCTCGGGCACTGAAGCTTTCTTT. It is translated as CASSQDSSGTEAFF.

This sequence joins TRBV7-2 and TRBJ2-7, with 8 bases lining up with TRBD1. With 3 bases clipped from V and 0 bases from J, the junction kept 4 bases outside the gene matches. Germline V gene data show CDR1 as SGHTA and CDR2 as FQGNSA. There are 15 residues in the CDR3. The CDR3 loop is CASSFTGGPSYEQYF. The CDR3 nucleotides are TGTGCCAGCAGCTTTACAGGGGGTCCCTCCTACGAGCAGTACTTC.

The rearrangement joins TRBV6-2 or TRBV6-3 to TRBJ1-5, with 9 bases fitting TRBD1. V lost 6 bases to trimming and J lost 4 bases; unmatched junction nucleotides: 4. The CDR3 runs to 14 residues. Germline CDR1 and CDR2: MNHEY and SVGEGT. Here the CDR3 DNA reads TGTGCCAGCAGCTGGACAGGGGAGAATCAGCCCCAGCATTTT. It translates to CASSWTGENQPQHF.

The chain joins TRBV2 to TRBJ2-1; 7 nucleotides line up with TRBD2. V trimming: 4 bases; J trimming: 3 bases; junction bases outside the gene matches: 9. Per germline, CDR1 SNHLY and CDR2 FYNNEI. The CDR3 sequence is 16 residues long. The CDR3 DNA follows: TGTGCCAGCAGTGGGTCAGGACTAGGGAGCTACAATGAGCAGTTCTTC. It encodes CASSGSGLGSYNEQFF.

This clonotype has more than one count but fewer than ten. The chain joins TRBV7-2 to TRBJ2-7; unclear D gene. Germline assignment: CDR1 SGHTA and CDR2 FQGNSA. This CDR3 comprises 13 residues. The V gene lost 1 base and the J gene lost 7 bases, with 11 bases spanning the gap. The CDR3 sequence: CASSLVIRQEQYF. In DNA form, the CDR3 reads TGTGCCAGCAGCTTAGTAATACGCCAGGAGCAGTACTTC.

The CDR3 DNA follows: TGTGCCTCGAAAGGGGCCACTGAAGCTTTCTTT. It codes for CASKGATEAFF. J is TRBJ1-1 and V is TRBV12-3 or TRBV12-4; D perhaps matches TRBD1 (5 bases). The CDR3 totals 11 residues. V was shortened by 11 bases and J by 4 bases, with 11 bases between the two germline ends.

V gene TRBV7-8 combines with J gene TRBJ2-5, with D maybe TRBD2 (5 bases). CDR1 and CDR2 (germline): SGHVS, FQNEAQ. Trimming took off 1 base at V and 2 bases at J, with 8 bases between the two ends. The CDR3 loop spans 14 amino acids. The CDR3 sequence is CASSLVGIQETQYF. For the CDR3, the DNA is TGTGCCAGCAGCTTAGTCGGGATTCAAGAGACCCAGTACTTC.

The chain recombines TRBV7-8 with TRBJ2-3, with 7 nucleotides matching TRBD2. Germline assignment: CDR1 SGHVS and CDR2 FQNEAQ. The CDR3 has 17 amino acids. Trimming removed 0 bases from V and 1 base from J; junction bases left unmatched: 7. The DNA for the CDR3 is TGTGCCAGCAGCTTAGCGCGGTTTCGGGAGGGCACAGATACGCAGTATTTT. This sequence encodes CASSLARFREGTDTQYF.

This clonotype occurred many times. This chain uses TRBV29-1 with TRBJ2-7; 9 bases align to TRBD1. CDR3 length: 12 residues. Germline CDR1 SQVTM, CDR2 ANQGSEA. Germline trimming cut 5 bases from V and 5 bases from J; bases unmatched to any gene: 4. CDR3 sequence (DNA): TGCAGCGTTCTTGGACAGGGGCACGAGCAGTACTTC. This sequence encodes CSVLGQGHEQYF.

CDR3 bases: TGTGCCAGCAGCCAAGAACTAGCGGGGGGGCTCGGGGAGCTGTTTTTT. Translated, it gives CASSQELAGGLGELFF. The chain links TRBV4-2 to TRBJ2-2; 13 bases map to TRBD2. CDR3 size: 16 residues. CDR1 is LGHNA and CDR2 is YNFKEQ in the germline V gene. V gave up 0 bases and J gave up 7 bases; unmatched junction bases: 2.

This clonotype was counted between two and nine times. The chain couples TRBV10-1 to TRBJ2-2; the D gene is possibly TRBD1 (5 bases). Per germline, CDR1 WNHNN and CDR2 SYGVQD (reference sequence). This CDR3 has 16 residues. V dropped 4 bases and J dropped 0 bases, with 12 bases sitting between them. The CDR3 loop is CASSAYRTTNTGELFF. Written as DNA, the CDR3 is TGCGCCAGCAGTGCCTACAGGACAACGAACACCGGGGAGCTGTTTTTT.

This clonotype was counted once. V is TRBV11-2 and J is TRBJ2-7, with D tentatively TRBD2 (6 bases). V lost 0 bases, J lost 2 bases, and 8 bases lay in between. The CDR3 totals 14 residues. Germline-derived CDR1 and CDR2 are SGHAT and FQNNGV. CDR3 amino acids: CASSLERRAYEQYF. CDR3 sequence (DNA): TGTGCCAGCAGCTTAGAGAGGAGGGCCTACGAGCAGTACTTC.

This clonotype was recorded once. This CDR3 is missing its conserved last phenylalanine or tryptophan, likely due to a read error. The chain recombines TRBV4-1 with TRBJ2-1; 9 bases fit TRBD2. The CDR3 consists of 17 residues. J was trimmed by 5 bases and V by 4 bases; bases with no gene match: 12. Germline assignment: CDR1 MGHRA and CDR2 YSYEKL. The CDR3 reads CASSLLPSGRSHNEQFY. The CDR3 DNA reads as TGCGCCAGCAGCCTACTACCAAGCGGGAGGTCCCACAATGAGCAGTTCTAC.

This clonotype was counted between two and nine times. This chain joins TRBV29-1 and TRBJ2-1; D is unclear. Trimming cost V 2 bases and J 5 bases, with 10 bases left between them. The CDR3 is 13 residues long. Germline loops: CDR1 SQVTM, CDR2 ANQGSEA. The chain's CDR3 is CSVEPDRNNEQFF. CDR3 in DNA: TGCAGCGTTGAACCCGACCGAAACAATGAGCAGTTCTTC.

This clonotype was recorded many times. The CDR3, as DNA: TGTGCCACCAGCCTAGGAGTTGGCGGGGGGAAAGGCGGGGAGCTGTTTTTT. Protein product: CATSLGVGGGKGGELFF. The chain combines TRBV15 with TRBJ2-2; 8 bases align to TRBD2. The J segment lost 7 bases and the V segment lost 5 bases, leaving 15 bases of the junction unmatched. Germline CDR1 LNHNV, CDR2 YYDKDF (reference sequence). The CDR3 spans 17 residues.

V gene TRBV12-3 or TRBV12-4 combines with J gene TRBJ2-1; D gene uncertain. Between the trimmed V and J ends, which lost 2 bases and 2 bases, there was a span of 7 bases. The CDR3 is made up of 14 amino acids. The CDR3 sequence: CASSLTRTYNEQFF. The CDR3, as DNA: TGTGCCAGCAGTTTAACCCGGACCTACAATGAGCAGTTCTTC.

This clonotype was seen repeatedly, ten times or more. The chain recombines TRBV7-2 with TRBJ1-5; no clear D gene. Per germline, CDR1 SGHTA and CDR2 FQGNSA. This CDR3 spans 14 amino acids. V was pared by 5 bases and J by 4 bases, with 12 bases between. This CDR3 reads CASSTGRVNQPQHF. CDR3 sequence (DNA): TGTGCCAGCAGCACGGGCCGGGTAAATCAGCCCCAGCATTTT.

This clonotype appeared a few times. This sequence joins TRBV7-8 and TRBJ2-5; D possibly uses TRBD1 or TRBD2 (6 bases each). V lost 6 bases to trimming and J lost 2 bases, with 13 bases between them. This CDR3 comprises 14 residues. Germline V CDR1 and CDR2: SGHVS, FQNEAQ. In DNA form, the CDR3 reads TGTGCCAGCAGTGCGGGACACGTTCAAGAGACCCAGTACTTC. It encodes CASSAGHVQETQYF.

The chain couples TRBV18 to TRBJ2-5; no reliable D call. The germline CDR1 and CDR2 sequences are KGHSH and LQKENI. V lost 4 bases to trimming and J lost 1 base, with 7 bases between them. The CDR3 has 13 residues. Here the CDR3 reads CASSRAIQETQYF. CDR3 bases: TGTGCCAGCTCACGGGCCATCCAAGAGACCCAGTACTTC.

For the CDR3, the DNA is TGTGCCAGCAGCGTTTCCAGGATGGGGGGTCAAAACACTGAAGCTTTCTTT. This sequence encodes CASSVSRMGGQNTEAFF. This chain connects TRBV9 to TRBJ1-1, with D tentatively TRBD1 (5 bases). V lost 2 bases to trimming and J lost 2 bases, with 19 bases between them. CDR3 length equals 17 residues. CDR1 SGDLS and CDR2 YYNGEE come from the germline V gene.

A few counts support this clonotype. CDR3 sequence: CASSLIPTFYGYTF. CDR3 nucleotides: TGTGCCAGCAGCTTGATTCCGACGTTCTATGGCTACACCTTC. The gene calls are TRBV5-8 and TRBJ1-2; D gene uncertain. V gave up 1 base and J gave up 4 bases, with 11 bases separating them. The CDR3 consists of 14 residues. Per the germline V gene, CDR1 is SGHTS and CDR2 is YDEGEE.

About this clonotype: The junction departs from germline at one end; a sequencing error may be responsible. V usage is TRBV20-1 and J usage is TRBJ2-4; 9 bases match TRBD1. CDR3 size: 12 residues. Germline CDR1 is DFQATT and CDR2 is SNEGSKA (reference sequence). The CDR3 DNA reads as TGCAGTGCTAGAGATCTGGGACAGGGTATCAGCTTC. This codes for CSARDLGQGISF.

A few counts support this clonotype. The chain combines TRBV10-3 with TRBJ2-1; tentative D call: TRBD1 (5 bases). Germline CDR1 and CDR2: ENHRY and SYGVKD. The CDR3 contains 13 residues. V was pared by 3 bases and J by 6 bases, with 9 bases between. The CDR3 nucleotides are TGTGCCATCAGTGACAGGGAAGGCAATGAGCAGTTCTTC. Protein: CAISDREGNEQFF.